Below, one T cell receptor (beta chain) is given with its context. Its antigen is not identified. This record belongs to a study of OX40 agonist ivuxolimab in advanced cancers. Looking at the study overall: The study enrolled dose-escalation patients with hepatocellular carcinoma, melanoma, renal cell or head and neck cancer. Prior anti-PD-1, anti-PD-L1 or anti-CTLA-4 therapy was allowed; roughly 40% had some.

This table comes from immunoSEQ multiplex PCR, and its TCRdb copy is limited to in-frame clones, with some not included. The sample has tens of thousands of clones; approximately 89% are singletons. Study observations and caveats: Normalized expansion of T-cell clones was also low for some nonresponders.

CDR1 and CDR2 (germline): ENHRY, SYGVKD. This CDR3 region has 14 residues. V was pared by 7 bases and J by 4 bases, with 17 bases between. The chain employs TRBV10-3 and TRBJ2-7, with D perhaps TRBD2 (6 bases). The material was CD4+ or CD8+ T cells sorted from blood, obtained in a trial of the OX40 agonist ivuxolimab. The receptor was derived from an adult with an advanced solid tumor such as melanoma, head and neck, liver or kidney cancer. The chain's CDR3 is CAITGDPVGYEQYF. The CDR3 bases are TGTGCCATCACGGGGGACCCTGTCGGGTACGAGCAGTACTTC.